The rows below give T cell receptor beta chains drawn from one sample of a study of blood T cell repertoires in COVID-19. The assay was immunoSEQ multiplex PCR, and TCRdb's table has in-frame clones only and misses some. Of about 250,000 clones in the sample, 88% are singletons; the top ten hold about 0.8%. The material sequenced was peripheral blood. All receptors come from a woman under 40 with acute or convalescent COVID-19. Both conserved end residues are part of each CDR3. The D gene is left open where the match is weak. Not every row has a clone size; where given, it reads once, few, many or a size class.

clone_size j_call d_call v_call cdr3_aa cdr3_nt
. TRBJ1-2 . TRBV18 CASSPEADANYGYTF TGTGCCAGCTCACCAGAAGCGGACGCAAACTATGGCTACACCTTC
. TRBJ2-6 . TRBV11-3 CASSLDLGGAGANVLTF TGTGCCAGCAGCTTAGATCTAGGAGGAGCCGGGGCCAACGTCCTGACTTTC
. TRBJ1-1 . TRBV29-1 CSVEPGETEAFF TGCAGCGTTGAGCCAGGGGAGACTGAAGCTTTCTTT
. TRBJ2-1 . TRBV6-1 CASSEGLEFNEQFF TGTGCCAGCAGTGAAGGGCTAGAATTCAATGAGCAGTTCTTC
few TRBJ2-5 TRBD2 TRBV5-8 CASSMGLAGSETQYF TGTGCCAGCAGCATGGGACTAGCGGGTTCCGAGACCCAGTACTTC
. TRBJ2-1 TRBD1 TRBV10-1 CASSGDRGEQFF TGCGCCAGCAGTGGGGACAGGGGTGAGCAGTTCTTC
. TRBJ1-1 . TRBV19 CATGFRGRNTEAFF TGTGCCACTGGATTCAGGGGAAGAAACACTGAAGCTTTCTTT
. TRBJ1-4 TRBD1 TRBV29-1 CSVEVEGGSREKLFF TGCAGCGTTGAAGTTGAAGGGGGCTCAAGGGAAAAACTGTTTTTT
. TRBJ1-6 . TRBV27 CASSPREGVSPLHF TGTGCCAGCAGTCCCAGGGAGGGGGTTTCACCCCTCCACTTT
few TRBJ1-1 . TRBV7-9 CASSIVTAEAFF TGTGCCAGCAGCATAGTCACGGCTGAAGCTTTCTTT
few TRBJ1-6 TRBD1 TRBV6-5 CASSSKDRGNSPLHF TGTGCCAGCAGTTCTAAGGACAGGGGAAACTCACCCCTCCACTTT
few TRBJ2-1 . TRBV27 CASSLISGRRNEQFF TGTGCCAGCAGTTTAATTTCCGGGAGAAGGAATGAGCAGTTCTTC
. TRBJ2-3 TRBD2 TRBV5-4 CASSSGLASTDTQYF TGTGCCAGCAGCTCCGGACTAGCCAGCACAGATACGCAGTATTTT
once TRBJ2-7 TRBD2 TRBV2 CASSRLAGSYEQYF TGTGCCAGCAGCCGACTAGCGGGATCCTACGAGCAGTACTTC
. TRBJ1-1 . TRBV12-3/TRBV12-4 CASSRGFTEAFF TGTGCCAGCAGCCGAGGGTTCACTGAAGCTTTCTTT
. TRBJ2-3 . TRBV11-2 CASSLDPGVSSTDTQYF TGTGCCAGCAGCTTAGATCCAGGGGTTTCTAGCACAGATACGCAGTATTTT
once TRBJ1-6 . TRBV12-5 CASGSDSDSHF TGTGCTAGTGGTTCCGACAGCGACTCCCACTTT
. TRBJ2-3 TRBD1 TRBV28 CANRDRGSDTQYF TGTGCCAACCGGGACAGGGGTTCAGATACGCAGTATTTT
. TRBJ2-7 TRBD1 TRBV2 CASSPPGQGAYEQYF TGTGCCAGCAGTCCCCCGGGACAGGGTGCCTACGAGCAGTACTTC
. TRBJ2-5 TRBD2 TRBV4-1 CASSQDRAAGGDSQETQYF TGCGCCAGCAGCCAAGATCGCGCAGCGGGAGGAGACAGCCAAGAGACCCAGTACTTC